The clone carrying this T cell receptor (beta chain) has only a few counts. Its antigen is currently unknown. The sample originates from a study of beta chain features in type 1 diabetes. Of the isolated RNA, all was reverse transcribed, and so the sequenced material was expressed TCRB transcripts. Profiling relied on immunoSEQ multiplex PCR, and the TCRdb table lists in-frame clones only, not all of them. The table lists approximately 150,000 clones, roughly 59% of them singletons. CD45RO/CCR7/CD25/CD127/CD95/CD27 sorting isolated CD4+ naive, central memory, regulatory and stem cell-like memory cells. Whole-study results and caveats: A definitive answer on HLA type influencing TCRB rearrangement was not reached here. Among patients with Type 1 diabetes, TCRB CDR3s were moderately but significantly shorter in every one of the four CD4+ subsets.

The receptor's source is a man between 25 and 39 years old with type 1 diabetes. Sequencing was performed on naive CD4+ T cells from blood.

The CDR3 spells CSGLRDSSDTQYF. The CDR3 DNA sequence: TGCAGCGGTCTTCGGGACAGTTCAGATACGCAGTATTTT. The chain joins TRBV29-1 to TRBJ2-3, with TRBD1 matching over 7 bases. This CDR3 comprises 13 residues. Germline V lookup: CDR1 SQVTM, CDR2 ANQGSEA. Trimming removed 7 bases from V and 4 bases from J; junction bases left unmatched: 8.